Below, 2 T cell receptor beta chains from the same sample are listed, as sequenced in a study of OX40 agonist ivuxolimab in advanced cancers. Some clones are missing from TCRdb's copy, which holds only in-frame ones; the method was immunoSEQ multiplex PCR. The sample lists more than 100,000 clones; around 87% were seen once. Sequenced here: CD4+ or CD8+ T cells sorted from blood, sampled in a trial of the OX40 agonist ivuxolimab. These receptors originate from an adult with an advanced solid tumor such as melanoma, head and neck, liver or kidney cancer.

The chain employs TRBV6-5 and TRBJ2-7; no clear D. From germline, CDR1 is MNHEY and CDR2 SVGAGI. This CDR3 comprises 11 residues. The V end was cut by 6 bases, the J end by 2 bases, with 5 bases between. CDR3 sequence reads: CASRSTYEQYF. For the CDR3, the DNA is TGTGCCAGCAGGTCGACCTACGAGCAGTACTTC.

The count of this clone is one. CDR3 residues: CASRRQGSGEQYF. The CDR3 DNA is TGTGCCAGCAGGCGTCAGGGTTCCGGCGAGCAGTACTTC. J is TRBJ2-7 and V is TRBV7-2, with D perhaps TRBD1 (5 bases). Germline V gene sequence: CDR1 SGHTA, CDR2 FQGNSA. V was trimmed by 6 bases and J by 6 bases, leaving 15 bases between them. CDR3 length: 13 residues.